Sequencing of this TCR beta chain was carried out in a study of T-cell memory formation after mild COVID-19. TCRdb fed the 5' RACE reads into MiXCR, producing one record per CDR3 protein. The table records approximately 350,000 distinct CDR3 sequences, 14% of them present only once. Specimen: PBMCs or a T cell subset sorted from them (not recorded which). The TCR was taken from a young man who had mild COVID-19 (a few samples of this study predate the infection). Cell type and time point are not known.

This chain's CDR3 is CASGRRTANTEAFF. The CDR3 DNA is TGTGCCAGCGGCCGCCGGACAGCGAACACTGAAGCTTTCTTT. The V and J genes are TRBV6-2 or TRBV6-3 and TRBJ1-1, with D possibly TRBD1 on 6 matching bases. From germline, CDR1 is MNHEY and CDR2 SVGEGT. V was trimmed by 8 bases and J by 1 base, leaving 14 bases between them. CDR3 length: 14 amino acids.